Sequencing of this TCR beta chain was carried out in a study of graft-versus-host responses after intestinal transplantation (dated by TCRdb to the early 2020s). For context, the study as a whole: The transplants that recipients received were multivisceral, liver-intestinal, or isolated intestinal. Every recipient was given anti-thymocyte globulin induction, followed by about 3 years of maintenance tacrolimus and steroids. After intestinal transplantation, graft-versus-host and host-versus-graft alloreactive T cell clones in the graft, circulation and bone marrow were tracked using bulk TCR-beta CDR3 sequencing. To identify alloreactive clones, pre-transplant mixed lymphocyte reaction products were sequenced and then compared with unstimulated pre-transplant donor and recipient T cells. Of the 20 to 25 intestinal transplant recipients enrolled in the cohort, one of whom was a retransplant, 3 patients without pretransplant specimens were excluded. A peak of at least 4% donor T cells among recipient peripheral blood mononuclear cells was the definition used for donor T cell macrochimerism. Samples from a few later patients were sequenced in-house on an Illumina MiSeq with MiXCR processing rather than by the commercial service. What the study reported, not specific to this receptor: Early after transplant, peak levels of circulating GvH clones were associated with declines in HvG clones. The relatively low number and heterogeneity of intestinal transplant patients limited the conclusions. In the allografts of patients with donor T cell macrochimerism, GvH to HvG T cell clonal ratios were high. GvH clones were found in recipient bone marrow, and some of the GvH clones appeared earlier in ileal mucosa or blood, which is consistent with an intestinal mucosal origin.

The time point label on this specimen signifies: cells obtained before transplantation from donor or recipient. CD3+CD4+ and CD3+CD8+ populations were FACS-sorted from unstimulated pre-transplant donor and recipient cells taken from spleen or lymph nodes. The protocol used for the library was the immunoSEQ multiplex PCR assay. For most patients, genomic DNA was isolated with the Qiagen DNeasy Blood and Tissue Kit and sent frozen to Adaptive Biotechnologies for TCR sequencing. High-throughput TCR-beta CDR3 sequencing of genomic DNA from most patients was performed by Adaptive Biotechnologies. Turning to the authors' computational methods: Adaptive's ImmunoSEQ software was the source of the TCR sequencing data for about 17 patients, while a few other patients were processed with MiXCR and VDJtools. To correct CD4 versus CD8 sorting errors, sequences present in both subsets at a frequency ratio below 5:1 were removed. Because the origin of CDR3 nucleotide sequences shared between donor and recipient could not be assigned, those sequences were removed. To be classed as alloreactive, a clone needed at least 2-fold expansion over unstimulated cells and a minimum CFSE-low frequency of 0.002% (template counts) or 0.001% (read counts). A clone was considered mappable if detected in the sequenced pre-transplant spleen, lymph node, or MLR CFSE-low populations of the donor or recipient. Cumulative frequency of alloreactive clones was calculated as a percentage of all sequences weighted by copy number. What TCRdb holds here is the immuneACCESS table cut down to in-frame rearrangements. Part of the clones is not present; checked against another copy, under half of the missing clones reflect an unresolved V gene, and the others are unexplained. D and trimming were read from the DNA, whereas the V and J calls and clone size are those reported in that table. In this sample the table shows roughly 97,000 clones, roughly nine tenths of which occur a single time. The leading ten clones occupy 0.9% of the sample.

CDR1 LGHNA and CDR2 YNFKEQ are derived from the germline V gene. The CDR3 runs 16 amino acids, cysteine and phenylalanine included. The sequence is cut down to CDR3 DNA, 48 bases in frame from base 1. V has 4 bases trimmed and J has 4 bases trimmed; junction bases matching no gene number 9. With respect to this clone: Its antigen remains unidentified. No base quality values were provided; no much bigger clone lies one nucleotide off.

The clonotype comes from a human donor who received an intestinal transplant. Sequencing was performed on unstimulated CD4+ T cells sorted from spleen or lymph node cells, taken before intestinal transplant. This chain is built from TRBV4-2 and TRBJ2-2; the junction holds 7 bases that match TRBD2. Here the CDR3 is given as CASSPTGGSGTGELFF. The DNA sequence follows: TGTGCCAGCAGCCCGACGGGAGGATCGGGCACCGGGGAGCTGTTTTTT.